This T cell receptor (beta chain) was identified during a study of blood T cell repertoires in COVID-19. Clones were read by immunoSEQ multiplex PCR, and TCRdb kept only the in-frame ones, dropping some. The sample lists 150,000 to 200,000 clones; approximately 83% were seen once. The CDR3 extends over 15 amino acids. Deletions cut 2 bases from V and 6 bases from J, with 14 bases between. The germline gives CDR1 MNHEY, CDR2 SVGAGI. The rearrangement uses TRBV6-5 and TRBJ2-1, with a possible D match to TRBD1 (6 bases). The TCR sequence derives from a man between 65 and 85 years old who had recovered from COVID-19. Sequencing was carried out using peripheral blood. CDR3 DNA sequence: TGTGCCAGCAGTTACGAGACAGGCCCCATCAATGAGCAGTTCTTC. This sequence encodes CASSYETGPINEQFF.